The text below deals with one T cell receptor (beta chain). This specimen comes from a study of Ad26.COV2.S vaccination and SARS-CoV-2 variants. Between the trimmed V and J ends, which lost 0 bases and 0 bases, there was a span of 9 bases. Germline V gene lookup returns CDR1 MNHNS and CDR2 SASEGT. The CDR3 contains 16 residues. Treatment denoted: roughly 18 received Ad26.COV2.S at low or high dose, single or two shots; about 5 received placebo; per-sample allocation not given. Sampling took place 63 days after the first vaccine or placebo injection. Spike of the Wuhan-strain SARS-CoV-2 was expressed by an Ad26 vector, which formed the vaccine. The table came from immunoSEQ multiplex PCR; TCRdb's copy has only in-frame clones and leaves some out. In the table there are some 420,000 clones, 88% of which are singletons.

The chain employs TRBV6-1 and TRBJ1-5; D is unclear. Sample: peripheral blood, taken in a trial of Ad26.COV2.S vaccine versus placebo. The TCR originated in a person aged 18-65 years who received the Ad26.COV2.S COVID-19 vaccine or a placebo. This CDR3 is CASSEAGSYSNQPQHF. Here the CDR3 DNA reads TGTGCCAGCAGTGAAGCAGGGAGCTATAGCAATCAGCCCCAGCATTTT.